The rows below give T cell receptor beta chains drawn from one sample of a study of CD8 T cells in Susac syndrome. TCRdb reprocessed the immunoSEQ multiplex PCR reads via MiXCR and lists one record per CDR3 protein. The profile covers 150,000 to 200,000 distinct CDR3 sequences, with more than 85% appearing a single time and 0.16% taken by the ten largest. The specimen was CD8+ T cells from PBMCs. The receptor set was obtained from a human donor with Susac syndrome. Both conserved end residues are part of each CDR3. Fields, in order: J gene, V gene, D gene, clone size, CDR3 protein, CDR3 DNA. The D gene is left open where the match is weak. Size is omitted from some rows. Given values are once, few, many or a class for expanded clones.

TRBJ1-2	TRBV5-6	TRBD1	.	CASSLGQGVEGYTF	TGTGCCAGCAGCCTGGGACAGGGAGTCGAAGGCTACACCTTC
TRBJ2-1	TRBV2	TRBD1	.	CASSEALYGQGAGEQFF	TGTGCCAGCAGTGAAGCGCTTTATGGACAGGGGGCCGGCGAGCAGTTCTTC
TRBJ1-3	TRBV30	.	once	CAWNQGSPRIYF	TGTGCCTGGAATCAGGGGTCGCCAAGAATATATTTT
TRBJ1-2	TRBV4-2	TRBD1	.	CASSQDPRQGGVSGYTF	TGTGCCAGCAGCCAAGACCCCCGGCAGGGGGGGGTAAGTGGCTACACCTTC
TRBJ1-2	TRBV9	TRBD1	.	CASSVGTDPLGYTF	TGTGCCAGCAGCGTCGGGACAGACCCCTTAGGCTACACCTTC
TRBJ1-2	TRBV9	TRBD1	.	CASSYRDRGSEGYTF	TGTGCCAGCAGCTACCGGGACAGGGGATCCGAAGGCTACACCTTC
TRBJ2-2	TRBV9	TRBD2	.	CASSVEAGALGELFF	TGTGCCAGCAGCGTAGAAGCGGGGGCGCTGGGGGAGCTGTTTTTT
TRBJ2-1	TRBV15	.	.	CATSTDPLGLAYNEQFF	TGTGCCACCAGCACGGACCCACTCGGGCTAGCCTACAATGAGCAGTTCTTC
TRBJ2-7	TRBV20-1	.	.	CSARAGYEQYF	TGCAGTGCTAGAGCCGGCTACGAGCAGTACTTC
TRBJ1-1	TRBV7-8	.	.	CASSFGLEAFF	TGTGCCAGCAGCTTTGGCCTTGAAGCTTTCTTT
TRBJ2-7	TRBV4-1	.	.	CASSQSTGMNSYEQYF	TGCGCCAGCAGCCAATCAACAGGGATGAACTCCTACGAGCAGTACTTC
TRBJ2-3	TRBV18	TRBD2	.	CASSPTSGMTDTQYF	TGTGCCAGCTCACCGACTAGCGGGATGACAGATACGCAGTATTTT
TRBJ2-7	TRBV28	.	.	CASSPLPQGSIYEQYF	TGTGCCAGCAGTCCACTTCCCCAGGGAAGTATCTACGAGCAGTACTTC
TRBJ2-7	TRBV24-1	TRBD1	.	CATSERQGYEQYF	TGTGCCACCAGTGAGCGACAGGGCTACGAGCAGTACTTC
TRBJ2-7	TRBV4-1	.	.	CASSQDTNRDSSYEQYF	TGCGCCAGCAGCCAAGATACGAATCGGGACTCCTCCTACGAGCAGTACTTC
TRBJ2-1	TRBV12-3/TRBV12-4	.	.	CASSGSGTGGNEQFF	TGTGCCAGCAGTGGGTCCGGGACGGGTGGCAATGAGCAGTTCTTC
TRBJ2-7	TRBV19	TRBD1	once	CASSPSRGQGYEQYF	TGTGCCAGTAGCCCCTCTCGAGGACAGGGCTACGAGCAGTACTTC
TRBJ2-5	TRBV12-3/TRBV12-4	.	.	CASSPLMGKETQYF	TGTGCCAGCAGTCCGCTCATGGGAAAAGAGACCCAGTACTTC
TRBJ2-7	TRBV2	TRBD2	.	CASSHTSGAYEQYF	TGTGCCAGCAGTCATACTAGCGGAGCCTACGAGCAGTACTTC
TRBJ2-1	TRBV12-3/TRBV12-4	TRBD1	.	CASLISGTGSYNEQFF	TGTGCCAGCCTAATCTCCGGGACAGGCTCCTACAATGAGCAGTTCTTC
TRBJ2-4	TRBV3-1	.	.	CASSREYGWDIQYF	TGTGCCAGCAGCCGAGAATACGGGTGGGACATTCAGTACTTC
TRBJ1-5	TRBV3-1	.	.	CASSQDFGSNQPQHF	TGTGCCAGCAGCCAAGATTTCGGCAGCAATCAGCCCCAGCATTTT
TRBJ2-1	TRBV11-2	.	.	CASSSLIGLDNEQFF	TGTGCCAGCAGCTCCCTAATAGGCCTCGACAATGAGCAGTTCTTC
TRBJ1-5	TRBV5-4	.	.	CASSPFNQPQHF	TGTGCCAGCAGCCCCTTCAATCAGCCCCAGCATTTT
TRBJ1-2	TRBV27	TRBD1	.	CASSLFGWVEGARGYGYTF	TGTGCCAGCAGTTTATTCGGATGGGTCGAGGGGGCGCGGGGGTATGGCTACACCTTC
TRBJ2-1	TRBV20-1	TRBD2	.	CSARAHSGALLNEQFF	TGCAGTGCTAGAGCTCATAGCGGGGCCCTCCTTAATGAGCAGTTCTTC
TRBJ1-2	TRBV15	.	once	CATSRDRTRGTYGYTF	TGTGCCACCAGCAGAGACCGGACACGGGGAACGTATGGCTACACCTTC
TRBJ2-1	TRBV15	.	.	CATSRDGYNEQFF	TGTGCCACCAGCAGAGATGGATACAATGAGCAGTTCTTC
TRBJ2-3	TRBV29-1	.	.	CSVVSTYRSPTQYF	TGCAGCGTGGTCTCAACTTACAGGAGTCCTACGCAGTATTTT
TRBJ2-5	TRBV12-3/TRBV12-4	.	.	CASRPGSVETQYF	TGTGCCAGCAGGCCGGGATCTGTAGAGACCCAGTACTTC
TRBJ2-2	TRBV30	.	.	CAWSVLLGTGELFF	TGTGCCTGGAGTGTGCTCTTGGGAACCGGGGAGCTGTTTTTT
TRBJ2-1	TRBV20-1	TRBD1	.	CSAPPDGTGFESYNEQFF	TGCAGTGCTCCCCCGGATGGGACAGGCTTTGAAAGTTACAATGAGCAGTTCTTC
TRBJ2-5	TRBV29-1	TRBD2	.	CSVEEGGSGTGETQYF	TGCAGCGTTGAAGAGGGGGGGAGTGGGACTGGGGAGACCCAGTACTTC
TRBJ1-5	TRBV6-6	.	.	CASSRLGNQPQHF	TGTGCCAGCAGCCGCCTCGGCAATCAGCCCCAGCATTTT
TRBJ2-2	TRBV3-1	.	.	CASSQDRGGELFF	TGTGCCAGCAGCCAAGATAGGGGCGGGGAGCTGTTTTTT
TRBJ2-3	TRBV9	TRBD2	few	CASSVASGKDTQYF	TGTGCCAGCAGCGTAGCTAGCGGGAAGGATACGCAGTATTTT
TRBJ2-1	TRBV9	TRBD2	once	CASSETSGINEQFF	TGTGCCAGCAGCGAGACTAGCGGAATCAATGAGCAGTTCTTC
TRBJ1-5	TRBV6-1	TRBD1	.	CASRGQTSLNQPQHF	TGTGCCAGCAGGGGACAGACCAGCCTCAATCAGCCCCAGCATTTT
TRBJ1-2	TRBV27	.	.	CASTKLGVNYGYTF	TGTGCCAGCACCAAGCTTGGGGTTAACTATGGCTACACCTTC
TRBJ2-5	TRBV20-1	TRBD2	.	CSARDWTRSVETQYF	TGCAGTGCTAGAGACTGGACTAGATCCGTAGAGACCCAGTACTTC
TRBJ2-5	TRBV5-6	TRBD2	.	CASSLMTSSGETQYF	TGTGCCAGCAGCTTGATGACTAGCTCAGGAGAGACCCAGTACTTC
TRBJ2-7	TRBV20-1	TRBD2	.	CSARGLGLAARYEQYF	TGCAGTGCTAGAGGGCTGGGACTAGCGGCGAGATACGAGCAGTACTTC
TRBJ1-1	TRBV29-1	.	.	CSVVDLTEAFF	TGCAGCGTCGTAGACCTCACTGAAGCTTTCTTT
TRBJ2-1	TRBV3-1	TRBD2	.	CASSPWTSGLYNEQFF	TGTGCCAGCAGCCCGTGGACTAGCGGGTTATACAATGAGCAGTTCTTC
TRBJ1-1	TRBV19	TRBD1	.	CASSRTGGRTEAFF	TGTGCCAGTAGTAGAACAGGGGGGAGGACTGAAGCTTTCTTT
TRBJ2-4	TRBV5-1	TRBD1	.	CASSAQQGTKNIQYF	TGCGCCAGCAGCGCCCAACAGGGGACCAAAAACATTCAGTACTTC
TRBJ2-1	TRBV2	.	.	CASQPGEQFF	TGTGCCAGTCAACCGGGTGAGCAGTTCTTC
TRBJ2-7	TRBV6-5	.	.	CASSSYYPGGEFYEQYF	TGTGCCAGCAGTTCGTATTACCCGGGCGGAGAATTCTACGAGCAGTACTTC
TRBJ2-1	TRBV4-1	.	.	CASSQGFGSNEQFF	TGCGCCAGCAGCCAAGGTTTTGGGAGCAATGAGCAGTTCTTC
TRBJ2-1	TRBV6-5	.	.	CASSLRGSYNEQFF	TGTGCCAGCAGTCTACGTGGATCCTACAATGAGCAGTTCTTC
TRBJ2-7	TRBV20-1	TRBD1	.	CSAIRDRELDEQYF	TGCAGTGCAATCCGGGACAGGGAGTTAGACGAGCAGTACTTC
TRBJ2-3	TRBV7-9	.	.	CASSLLSAETDTQYF	TGTGCCAGCAGCTTACTTTCTGCCGAGACAGATACGCAGTATTTT
TRBJ2-5	TRBV2	TRBD1	.	CASDTGTGVPETQYF	TGTGCCAGCGATACCGGGACAGGGGTCCCCGAGACCCAGTACTTC
TRBJ2-1	TRBV25-1	.	.	CASSGQYNEQFF	TGTGCCAGCAGCGGACAGTACAATGAGCAGTTCTTC
TRBJ1-1	TRBV11-2	.	once	CASSLRGAVTEAFF	TGTGCCAGCAGCTTAAGAGGAGCGGTGACTGAAGCTTTCTTT
TRBJ2-2	TRBV24-1	TRBD2	.	CATRETRASGTGELFF	TGTGCCACCCGTGAGACCCGGGCTAGCGGCACCGGGGAGCTGTTTTTT
TRBJ2-7	TRBV9	.	.	CASSVDSSYEQYF	TGTGCCAGCAGCGTAGACAGTTCCTACGAGCAGTACTTC
TRBJ2-1	TRBV29-1	TRBD2	.	CSVVFGTNNEQFF	TGCAGCGTAGTATTCGGGACTAACAATGAGCAGTTCTTC
TRBJ2-7	TRBV5-1	.	.	CASSWMDSFSYEQYF	TGCGCCAGCAGCTGGATGGACAGTTTCTCCTACGAGCAGTACTTC
TRBJ1-1	TRBV29-1	.	.	CSVSRNTEAFF	TGCAGCGTTTCTCGGAACACTGAAGCTTTCTTT